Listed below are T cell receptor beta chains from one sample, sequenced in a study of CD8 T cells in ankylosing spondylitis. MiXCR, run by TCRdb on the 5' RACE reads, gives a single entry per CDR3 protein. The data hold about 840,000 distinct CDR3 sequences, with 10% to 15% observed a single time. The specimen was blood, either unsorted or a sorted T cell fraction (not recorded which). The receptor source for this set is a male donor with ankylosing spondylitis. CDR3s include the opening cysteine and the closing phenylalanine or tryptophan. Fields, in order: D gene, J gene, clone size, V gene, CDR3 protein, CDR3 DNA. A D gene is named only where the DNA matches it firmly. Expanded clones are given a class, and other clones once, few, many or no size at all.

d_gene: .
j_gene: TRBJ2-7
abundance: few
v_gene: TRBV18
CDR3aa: CASSPSTSPAGEQYF
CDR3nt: TGTGCCAGCTCACCTTCGACTAGTCCGGCTGGCGAGCAGTACTTC

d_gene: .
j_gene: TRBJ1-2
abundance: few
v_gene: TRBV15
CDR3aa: CATSLQRGDYGYTF
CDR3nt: TGTGCCACCAGCCTTCAGAGGGGAGACTATGGCTACACCTTC

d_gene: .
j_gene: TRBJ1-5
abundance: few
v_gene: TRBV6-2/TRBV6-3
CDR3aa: CASSAIRTAPGDQPQHF
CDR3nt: TGTGCCAGCAGCGCCATCCGGACAGCGCCAGGGGATCAGCCCCAGCATTTT

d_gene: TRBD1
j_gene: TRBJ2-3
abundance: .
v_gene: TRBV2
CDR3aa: CAGRQGNTDTQYF
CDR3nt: TGTGCCGGTCGACAGGGGAACACAGATACGCAGTATTTT

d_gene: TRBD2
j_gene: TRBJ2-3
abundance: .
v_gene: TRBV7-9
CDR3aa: CASSLTSPYTDTQYF
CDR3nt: TGTGCCAGCAGCCTGACTAGCCCTTACACAGATACGCAGTATTTT

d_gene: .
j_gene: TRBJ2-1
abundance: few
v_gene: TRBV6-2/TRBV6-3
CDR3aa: CASSYGNIYEQFF
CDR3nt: TGTGCCAGCAGTTACGGAAACATATACGAGCAGTTCTTC

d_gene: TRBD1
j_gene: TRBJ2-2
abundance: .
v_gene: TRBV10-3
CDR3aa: CATNPGQGFNTGELFF
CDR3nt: TGTGCCACTAACCCGGGACAGGGCTTTAACACCGGGGAGCTGTTTTTT

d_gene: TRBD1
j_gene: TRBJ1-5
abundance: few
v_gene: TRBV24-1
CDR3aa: CATSDVTGPGGNQPQHF
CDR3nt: TGTGCCACCAGTGATGTGACAGGGCCGGGAGGCAATCAGCCCCAGCATTTT

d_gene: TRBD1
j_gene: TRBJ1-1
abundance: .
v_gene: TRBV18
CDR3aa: CASSPLTGGVANTEAFF
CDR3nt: TGTGCCAGCTCACCGCTAACAGGGGGAGTTGCGAACACTGAAGCTTTCTTT

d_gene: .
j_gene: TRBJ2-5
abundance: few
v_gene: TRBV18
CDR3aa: CASSPTIGPEGAQYF
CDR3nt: TGTGCCAGCTCACCAACGATCGGCCCAGAAGGGGCCCAGTACTTC

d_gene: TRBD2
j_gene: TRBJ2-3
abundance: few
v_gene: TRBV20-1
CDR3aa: CSATSGGAGDVDTQYF
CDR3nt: TGCAGTGCCACCTCCGGTGGAGCGGGAGATGTAGATACGCAGTATTTT

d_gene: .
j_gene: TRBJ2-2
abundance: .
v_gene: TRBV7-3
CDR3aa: CASSLTVQDTGELFF
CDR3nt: TGTGCCAGCAGCTTAACAGTACAGGACACCGGGGAGCTGTTTTTT

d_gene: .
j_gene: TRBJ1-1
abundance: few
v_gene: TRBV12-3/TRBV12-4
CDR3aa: CASKNREMNTEAFF
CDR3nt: TGTGCCAGCAAAAACAGAGAGATGAACACTGAAGCTTTCTTT

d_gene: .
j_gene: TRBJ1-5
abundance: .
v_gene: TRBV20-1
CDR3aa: CSAKWTGNNQPQHF
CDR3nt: TGCAGTGCTAAATGGACGGGAAATAATCAGCCCCAGCATTTT

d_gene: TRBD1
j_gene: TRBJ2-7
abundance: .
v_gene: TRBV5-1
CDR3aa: CASSPDRGLGEQYF
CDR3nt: TGCGCCAGCAGCCCGGACAGGGGTTTGGGGGAGCAGTACTTC

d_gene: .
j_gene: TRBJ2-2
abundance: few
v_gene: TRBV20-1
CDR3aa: CSARLYTGELFF
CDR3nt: TGCAGTGCTCGACTCTACACCGGGGAGCTGTTTTTT

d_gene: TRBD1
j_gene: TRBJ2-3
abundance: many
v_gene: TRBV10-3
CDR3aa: CATGTGTDTQYF
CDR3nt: TGTGCCACCGGGACAGGCACAGATACGCAGTATTTT

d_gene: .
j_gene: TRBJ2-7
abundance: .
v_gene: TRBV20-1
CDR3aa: CSAKAAYEQYF
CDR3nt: TGCAGTGCGAAGGCAGCCTACGAGCAGTACTTC

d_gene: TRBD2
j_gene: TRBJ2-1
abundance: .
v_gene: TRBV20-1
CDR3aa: CSASSLAGVDSYNEQFF
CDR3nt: TGCAGTGCTAGCTCGCTAGCGGGGGTTGACTCCTACAATGAGCAGTTCTTC

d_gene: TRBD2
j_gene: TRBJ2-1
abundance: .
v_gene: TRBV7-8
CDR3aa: CASSIPSGGVNEQFF
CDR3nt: TGTGCCAGCAGCATTCCAAGCGGGGGAGTGAATGAGCAGTTCTTC

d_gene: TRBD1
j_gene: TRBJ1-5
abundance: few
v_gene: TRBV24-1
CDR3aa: CATSDARQGAWQPQHF
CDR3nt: TGTGCCACCAGTGACGCTAGACAGGGGGCTTGGCAGCCCCAGCATTTT

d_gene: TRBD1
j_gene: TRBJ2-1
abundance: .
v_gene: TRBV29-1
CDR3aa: CSVDPRTGLNEQFF
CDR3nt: TGCAGCGTTGACCCCCGGACAGGGTTGAATGAGCAGTTCTTC

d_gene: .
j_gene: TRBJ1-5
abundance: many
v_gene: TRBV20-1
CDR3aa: CSARDRAGQPQHF
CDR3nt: TGCAGTGCTAGAGACAGGGCTGGGCAGCCCCAGCATTTT

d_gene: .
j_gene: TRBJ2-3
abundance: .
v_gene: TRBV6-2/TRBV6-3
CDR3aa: CASSYSRGDFLSSTDTQYF
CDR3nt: TGTGCCAGCAGTTACTCTCGCGGAGACTTTCTTTCTAGCACAGATACGCAGTATTTT

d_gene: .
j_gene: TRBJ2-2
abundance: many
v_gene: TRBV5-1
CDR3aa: CASSETGANTGELFF
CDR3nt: TGCGCCAGCAGCGAGACAGGCGCCAACACCGGGGAGCTGTTTTTT

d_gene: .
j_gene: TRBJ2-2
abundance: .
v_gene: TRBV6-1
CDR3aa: CASRPTTRGATGELFF
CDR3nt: TGTGCCAGCAGGCCTACAACCCGCGGGGCCACCGGGGAGCTGTTTTTT

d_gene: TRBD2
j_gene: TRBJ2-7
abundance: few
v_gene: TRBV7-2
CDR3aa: CASSLAAGGAYEQYF
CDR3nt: TGTGCCAGCAGCTTAGCCGCGGGGGGGGCTTACGAGCAGTACTTC

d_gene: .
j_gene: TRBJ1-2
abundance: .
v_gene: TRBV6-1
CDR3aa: CASSPGRLGGYTF
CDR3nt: TGTGCCAGCAGCCCGGGGCGGCTAGGTGGCTACACCTTC

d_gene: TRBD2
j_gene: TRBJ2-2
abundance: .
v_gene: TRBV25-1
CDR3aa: CASSPTPGTSRNTGELFF
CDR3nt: TGTGCCAGCAGCCCGACCCCAGGGACTAGCAGAAACACCGGGGAGCTGTTTTTT

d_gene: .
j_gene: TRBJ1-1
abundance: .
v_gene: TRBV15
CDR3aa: CATSRALMNTEAFF
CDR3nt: TGTGCCACCAGCAGAGCGCTCATGAACACTGAAGCTTTCTTT

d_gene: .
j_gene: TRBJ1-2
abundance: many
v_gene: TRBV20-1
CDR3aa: CSARSRTGDNYGYTF
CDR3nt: TGCAGTGCTAGATCCCGAACGGGAGATAACTATGGCTACACCTTC

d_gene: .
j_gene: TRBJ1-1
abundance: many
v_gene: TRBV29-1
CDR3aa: CSVGVRGHLNTEAFF
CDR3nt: TGCAGCGTTGGGGTCCGGGGGCACCTGAACACTGAAGCTTTCTTT

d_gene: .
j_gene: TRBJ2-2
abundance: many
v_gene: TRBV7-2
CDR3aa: CASSLDWDTGELFF
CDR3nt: TGTGCCAGCAGCTTAGACTGGGACACCGGGGAGCTGTTTTTT

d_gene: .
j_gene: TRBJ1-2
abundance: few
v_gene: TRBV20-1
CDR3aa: CSAGGGADGYTF
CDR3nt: TGCAGTGCTGGCGGGGGGGCGGATGGCTACACCTTC

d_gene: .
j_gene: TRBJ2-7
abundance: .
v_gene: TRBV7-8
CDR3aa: CASSRGLDGSSEQYF
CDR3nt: TGTGCCAGCAGCCGAGGGCTGGACGGCTCCTCCGAGCAGTACTTC

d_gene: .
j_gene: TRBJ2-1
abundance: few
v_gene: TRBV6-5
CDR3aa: CASSYSSRGLDEQFF
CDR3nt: TGTGCCAGCAGTTACTCGAGCCGGGGATTAGATGAGCAGTTCTTC